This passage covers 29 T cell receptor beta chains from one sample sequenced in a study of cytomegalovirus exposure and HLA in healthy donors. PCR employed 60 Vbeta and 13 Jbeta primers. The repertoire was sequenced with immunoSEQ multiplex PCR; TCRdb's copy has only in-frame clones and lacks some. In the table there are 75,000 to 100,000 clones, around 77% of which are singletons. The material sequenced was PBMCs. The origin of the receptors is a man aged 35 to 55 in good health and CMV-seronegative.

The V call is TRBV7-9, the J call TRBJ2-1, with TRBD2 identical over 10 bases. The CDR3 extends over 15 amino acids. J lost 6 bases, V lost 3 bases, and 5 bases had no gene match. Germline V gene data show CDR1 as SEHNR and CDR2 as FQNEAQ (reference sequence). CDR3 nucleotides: TGTGCCAGCAGCTTTTGGCTAGCGGGAGCCAATGAGCAGTTCTTC. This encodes CASSFWLAGANEQFF.

The CDR3 loop reads CASSLGRGSYEQYF. CDR3 sequence (DNA): TGTGCCAGCAGCTTAGGCAGGGGTTCCTACGAGCAGTACTTC. The chain recombines TRBV7-2 with TRBJ2-7; D might be TRBD1 (6 bases). The CDR3 loop spans 14 amino acids. CDR1 is SGHTA and CDR2 is FQGNSA in the germline V gene. Trimming stripped 1 base from V and 1 base from J, with 8 bases between.

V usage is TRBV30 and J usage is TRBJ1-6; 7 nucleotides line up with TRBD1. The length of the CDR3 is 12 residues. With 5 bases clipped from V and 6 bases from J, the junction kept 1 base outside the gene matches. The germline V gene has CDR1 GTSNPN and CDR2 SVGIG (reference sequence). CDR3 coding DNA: TGTGCCTGGGACAGGGCTAATTCACCCCTCCACTTT. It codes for CAWDRANSPLHF.

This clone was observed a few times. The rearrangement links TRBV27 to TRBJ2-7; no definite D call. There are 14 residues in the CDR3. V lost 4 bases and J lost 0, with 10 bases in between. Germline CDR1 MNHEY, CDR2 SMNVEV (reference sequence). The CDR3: CASSSQFLSYEQYF. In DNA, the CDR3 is TGTGCCAGCAGTTCACAATTCCTCTCCTACGAGCAGTACTTC.

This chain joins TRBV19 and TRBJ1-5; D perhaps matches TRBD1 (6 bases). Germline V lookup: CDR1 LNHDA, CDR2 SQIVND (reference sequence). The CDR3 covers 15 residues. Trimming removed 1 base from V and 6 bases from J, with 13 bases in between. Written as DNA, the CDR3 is TGTGCCAGTAGTATAGCAGGGGCCTTTGGTCAGCCCCAGCATTTT. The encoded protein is CASSIAGAFGQPQHF.

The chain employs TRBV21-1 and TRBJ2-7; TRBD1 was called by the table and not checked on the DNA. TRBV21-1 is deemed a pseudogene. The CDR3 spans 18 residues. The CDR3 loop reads CASSANSMERDIDYEQYF. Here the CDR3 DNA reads TGTGCCAGCAGCGCCAATTCAATGGAAAGGGACATAGACTACGAGCAGTACTTC.

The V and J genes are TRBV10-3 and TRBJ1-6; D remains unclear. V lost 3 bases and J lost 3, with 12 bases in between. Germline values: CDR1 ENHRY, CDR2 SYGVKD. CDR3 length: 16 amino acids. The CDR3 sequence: CAISEGGGNYNSPLHF. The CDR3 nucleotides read TGTGCCATCAGTGAAGGTGGAGGGAACTATAATTCACCCCTCCACTTT.

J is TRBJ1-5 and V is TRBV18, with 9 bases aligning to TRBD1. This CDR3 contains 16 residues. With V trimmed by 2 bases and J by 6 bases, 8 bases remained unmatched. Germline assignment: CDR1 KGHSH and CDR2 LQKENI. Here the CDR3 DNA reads TGTGCCAGCTCACCAGACACTGGACAGGGGTTTCAGCCCCAGCATTTT. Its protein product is CASSPDTGQGFQPQHF.

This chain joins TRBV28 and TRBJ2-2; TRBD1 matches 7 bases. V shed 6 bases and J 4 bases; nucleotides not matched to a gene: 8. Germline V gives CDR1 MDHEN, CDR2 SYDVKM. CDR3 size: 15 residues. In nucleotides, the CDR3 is TGTGCCAGCAGCCCGGGACAGAAGGGCACCGGGGAGCTGTTTTTT. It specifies CASSPGQKGTGELFF.

CDR3 in DNA: TGCGCCAGCAGCCAAACCGGGACAGGGGACGAAAAACTGTTTTTT. This translates into CASSQTGTGDEKLFF. The genes are TRBV5-1 and TRBJ1-4, with 10 bases fitting TRBD1. This CDR3 has 15 amino acids. Looked up from germline, CDR1 is SGHRS and CDR2 is YFSETQ. The J segment lost 8 bases and the V segment lost 4 bases, leaving 8 bases of the junction unmatched.

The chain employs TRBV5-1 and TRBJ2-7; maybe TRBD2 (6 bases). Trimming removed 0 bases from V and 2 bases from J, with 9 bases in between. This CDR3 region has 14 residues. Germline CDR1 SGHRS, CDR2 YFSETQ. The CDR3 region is CASSLGGDTYEQYF. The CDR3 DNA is TGCGCCAGCAGCTTGGGCGGGGATACCTACGAGCAGTACTTC.

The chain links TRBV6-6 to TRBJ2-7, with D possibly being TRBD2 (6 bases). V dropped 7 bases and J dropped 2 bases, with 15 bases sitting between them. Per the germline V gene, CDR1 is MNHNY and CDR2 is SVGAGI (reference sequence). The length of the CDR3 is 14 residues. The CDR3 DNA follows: TGTGCCAGCAAGACAGCGGGTTCCACCTACGAGCAGTACTTC. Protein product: CASKTAGSTYEQYF.

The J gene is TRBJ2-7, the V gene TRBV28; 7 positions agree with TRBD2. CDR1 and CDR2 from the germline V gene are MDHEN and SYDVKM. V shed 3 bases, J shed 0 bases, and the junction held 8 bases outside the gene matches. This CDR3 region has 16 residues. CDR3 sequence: CASSFGVGGSSYEQYF. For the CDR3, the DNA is TGTGCCAGCAGTTTTGGCGTCGGCGGGAGCTCCTACGAGCAGTACTTC.

The CDR3 region has the DNA TGTGCCAGCAGCTTGGCAGGCCTTAATGAAAAACTGTTTTTT. Protein sequence: CASSLAGLNEKLFF. The chain couples TRBV7-8 to TRBJ1-4; no firm D call. The V end lost 3 bases, the J end lost 4 bases, and 9 bases lay between the germline ends. The CDR3 is 14 amino acids. The germline V gene encodes CDR1 SGHVS and CDR2 FQNEAQ. The variable domain in full, completed from reference TRBV7-8 and TRBJ1-4, reads GAGVSQSPRYKVAKRGQDVALRCDPISGHVSLFWYQQALGQGPEFLTYFQNEAQLDKSGLPSDRFFAERPEGSVSTLKIQRTQQEDSAVYLCASSLAGLNEKLFFGSGTQLSVL.

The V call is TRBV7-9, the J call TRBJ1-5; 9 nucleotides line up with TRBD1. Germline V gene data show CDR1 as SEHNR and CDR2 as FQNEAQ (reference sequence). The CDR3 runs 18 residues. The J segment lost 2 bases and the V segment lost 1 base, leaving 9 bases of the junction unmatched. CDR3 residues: CASSLGGTTGGRNQPQHF. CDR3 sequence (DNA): TGTGCCAGCAGCTTAGGGGGTACGACAGGGGGTCGCAATCAGCCCCAGCATTTT.

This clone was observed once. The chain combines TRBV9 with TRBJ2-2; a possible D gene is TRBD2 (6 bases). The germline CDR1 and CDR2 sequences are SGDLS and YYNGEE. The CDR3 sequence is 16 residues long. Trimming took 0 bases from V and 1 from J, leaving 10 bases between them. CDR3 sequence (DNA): TGTGCCAGCAGCGTAGGGGTAGCGGAGAACACCGGGGAGCTGTTTTTT. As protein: CASSVGVAENTGELFF.

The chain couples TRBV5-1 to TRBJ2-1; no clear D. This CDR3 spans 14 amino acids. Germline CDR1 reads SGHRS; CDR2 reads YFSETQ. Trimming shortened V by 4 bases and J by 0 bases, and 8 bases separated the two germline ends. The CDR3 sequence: CASSRDFSYNEQFF. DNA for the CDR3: TGCGCCAGCAGCCGTGACTTCTCCTACAATGAGCAGTTCTTC.

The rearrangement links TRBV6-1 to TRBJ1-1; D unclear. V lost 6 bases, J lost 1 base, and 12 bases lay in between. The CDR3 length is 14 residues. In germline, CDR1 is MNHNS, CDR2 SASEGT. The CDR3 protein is CASRERQRNTEAFF. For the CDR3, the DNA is TGTGCCAGCAGAGAGAGGCAGCGGAACACTGAAGCTTTCTTT.

In DNA, the CDR3 is TGTGCCAGCTCACCACCAGCGGGGGACACTGAAGCTTTCTTT. Residues: CASSPPAGDTEAFF. V and J are TRBV18 and TRBJ1-1, with D perhaps matching TRBD1 (5 bases). The CDR3 spans 14 residues. V lost 0 bases and J 3 bases, leaving 8 bases between the germline ends. CDR1 and CDR2 from the germline V gene are KGHSH and LQKENI.

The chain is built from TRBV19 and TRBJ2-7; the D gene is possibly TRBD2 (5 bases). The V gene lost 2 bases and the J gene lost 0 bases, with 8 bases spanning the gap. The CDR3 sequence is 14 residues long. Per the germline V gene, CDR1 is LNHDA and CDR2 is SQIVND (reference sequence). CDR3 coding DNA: TGTGCCAGTAGTATATCACGGGGCTCCTACGAGCAGTACTTC. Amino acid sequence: CASSISRGSYEQYF.

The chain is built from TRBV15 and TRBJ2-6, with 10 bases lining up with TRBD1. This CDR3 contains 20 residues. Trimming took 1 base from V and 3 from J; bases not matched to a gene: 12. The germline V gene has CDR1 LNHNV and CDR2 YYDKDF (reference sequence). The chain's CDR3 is CATSRVFGTGATDGANVLTF. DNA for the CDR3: TGTGCCACCAGCAGAGTGTTCGGGACAGGGGCTACTGATGGGGCCAACGTCCTGACTTTC.

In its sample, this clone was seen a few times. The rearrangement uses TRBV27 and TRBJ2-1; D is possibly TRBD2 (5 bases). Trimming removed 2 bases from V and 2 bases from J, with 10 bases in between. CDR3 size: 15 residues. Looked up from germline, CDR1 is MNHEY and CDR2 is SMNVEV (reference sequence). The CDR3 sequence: CASSLEAEAYNEQFF. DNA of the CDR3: TGTGCCAGCAGTTTAGAAGCGGAGGCCTACAATGAGCAGTTCTTC.

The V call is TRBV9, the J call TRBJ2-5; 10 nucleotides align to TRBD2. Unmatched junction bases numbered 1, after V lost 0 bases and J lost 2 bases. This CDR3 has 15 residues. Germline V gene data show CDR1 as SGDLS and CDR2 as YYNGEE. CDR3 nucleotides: TGTGCCAGCAGCGTAGGGACTAGCGGACAAGAGACCCAGTACTTC. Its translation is CASSVGTSGQETQYF.

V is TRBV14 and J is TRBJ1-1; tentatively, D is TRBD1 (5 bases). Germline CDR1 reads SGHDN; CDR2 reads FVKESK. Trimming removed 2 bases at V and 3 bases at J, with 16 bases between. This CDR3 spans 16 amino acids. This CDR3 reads CASSQKVGADYTEAFF. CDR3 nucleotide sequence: TGTGCCAGCAGCCAAAAGGTTGGGGCAGACTACACTGAAGCTTTCTTT.

Written as DNA, the CDR3 is TGTGCCAGCGGGGACAGGGGGCGCAAGGAAAAACTGTTTTTT. Protein: CASGDRGRKEKLFF. The V and J genes are TRBV28 and TRBJ1-4, with 12 bases that match TRBD1. The CDR3 length is 14 residues. Germline lookup yields CDR1 MDHEN and CDR2 SYDVKM. The junction had 6 bases not matched to a gene; V was cut back by 8 bases and J by 8 bases.

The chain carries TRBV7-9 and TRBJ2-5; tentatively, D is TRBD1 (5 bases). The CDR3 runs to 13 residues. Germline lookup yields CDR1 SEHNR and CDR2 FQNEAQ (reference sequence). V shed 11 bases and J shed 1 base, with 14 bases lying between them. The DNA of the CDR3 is TGTGCCTGGGGCCAAGCAGGCCAAGAGACCCAGTACTTC. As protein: CAWGQAGQETQYF.

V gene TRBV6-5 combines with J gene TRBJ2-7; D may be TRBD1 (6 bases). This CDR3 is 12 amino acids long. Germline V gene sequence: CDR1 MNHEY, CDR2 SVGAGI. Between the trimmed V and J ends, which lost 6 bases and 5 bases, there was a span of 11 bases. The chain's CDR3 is CASSRGGHEQYF. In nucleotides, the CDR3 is TGTGCCAGCAGCCGTGGGGGCCACGAGCAGTACTTC.

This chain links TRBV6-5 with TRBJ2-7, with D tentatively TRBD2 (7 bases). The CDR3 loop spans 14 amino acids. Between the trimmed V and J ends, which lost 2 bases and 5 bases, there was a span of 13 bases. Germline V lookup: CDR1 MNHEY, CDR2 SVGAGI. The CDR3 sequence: CASSYTGGADEQYF. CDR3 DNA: TGTGCCAGCAGTTACACTGGGGGGGCGGACGAGCAGTACTTC.

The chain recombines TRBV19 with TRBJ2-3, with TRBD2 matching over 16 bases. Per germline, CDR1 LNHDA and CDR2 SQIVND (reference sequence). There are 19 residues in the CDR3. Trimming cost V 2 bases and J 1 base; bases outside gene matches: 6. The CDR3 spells CASSITGLAGGPGTDTQYF. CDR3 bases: TGTGCCAGTAGTATAACGGGACTAGCGGGAGGGCCTGGCACAGATACGCAGTATTTT.